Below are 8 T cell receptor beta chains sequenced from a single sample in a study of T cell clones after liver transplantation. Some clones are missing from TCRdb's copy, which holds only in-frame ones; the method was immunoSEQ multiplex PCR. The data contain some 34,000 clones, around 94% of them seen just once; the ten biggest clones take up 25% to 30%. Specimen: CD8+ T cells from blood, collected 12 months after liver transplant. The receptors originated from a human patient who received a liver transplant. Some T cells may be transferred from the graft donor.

In DNA form, the CDR3 reads TGTGCTAGTGGTTTTAACCAAGAGACCCAGTACTTC. The encoded protein is CASGFNQETQYF. V is TRBV12-5 and J is TRBJ2-5; D gene ambiguous. The V end was cut by 3 bases, the J end by 0 bases, with 2 bases between. Germline lookup yields CDR1 LGHNT and CDR2 FRNRAP. This CDR3 has 12 amino acids.

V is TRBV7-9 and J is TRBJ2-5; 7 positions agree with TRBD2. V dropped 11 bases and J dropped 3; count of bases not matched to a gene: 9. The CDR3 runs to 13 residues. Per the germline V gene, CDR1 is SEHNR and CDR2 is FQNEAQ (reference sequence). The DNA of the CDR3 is TGTGCCTGCGGGACTACTTTAAAAGAGACCCAGTACTTC. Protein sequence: CACGTTLKETQYF.

CDR3 loop: CASSKEGALEQYF. CDR3 DNA: TGTGCCAGCAGTAAGGAAGGGGCCCTGGAGCAGTACTTC. The J gene is TRBJ2-7, the V gene TRBV2, with D perhaps matching TRBD1 (5 bases). Germline V CDR1 and CDR2: SNHLY, FYNNEI. Between the trimmed V and J ends, which lost 5 bases and 7 bases, there was a span of 15 bases. This CDR3 contains 13 residues.

The CDR3 region has the DNA TGTGCCAATCACGGGACAGGACTCTACGAGCAGTACTTC. It codes for CANHGTGLYEQYF. V and J are TRBV27 and TRBJ2-7, with 8 bases that match TRBD1. The CDR3 spans 13 residues. V lost 10 bases, J lost 3 bases, and 8 bases stayed unmatched. CDR1 and CDR2 (germline): MNHEY, SMNVEV (reference sequence).

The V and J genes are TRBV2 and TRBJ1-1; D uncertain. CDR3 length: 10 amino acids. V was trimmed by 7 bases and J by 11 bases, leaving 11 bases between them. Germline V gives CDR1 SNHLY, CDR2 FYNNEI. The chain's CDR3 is CASIVTRAFF. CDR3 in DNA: TGTGCCAGCATTGTAACGAGGGCTTTCTTT.

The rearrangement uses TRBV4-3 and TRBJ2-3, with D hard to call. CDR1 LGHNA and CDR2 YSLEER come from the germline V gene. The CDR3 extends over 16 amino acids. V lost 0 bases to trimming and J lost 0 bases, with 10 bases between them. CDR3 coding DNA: TGCGCCAGCAGCCAAGATCACAGCGTGAGCACAGATACGCAGTATTTT. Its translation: CASSQDHSVSTDTQYF.

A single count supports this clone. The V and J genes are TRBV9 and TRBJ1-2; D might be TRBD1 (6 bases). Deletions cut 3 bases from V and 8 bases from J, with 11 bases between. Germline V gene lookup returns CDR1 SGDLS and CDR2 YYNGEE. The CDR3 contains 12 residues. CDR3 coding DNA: TGTGCCAGCAGCGCAGGGGTACGGGGCTACACCTTC. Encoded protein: CASSAGVRGYTF.

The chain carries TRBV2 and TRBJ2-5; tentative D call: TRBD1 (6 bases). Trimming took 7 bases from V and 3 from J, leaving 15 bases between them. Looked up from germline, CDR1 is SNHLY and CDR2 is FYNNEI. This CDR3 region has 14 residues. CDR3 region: CASIAPGHEETQYF. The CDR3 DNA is TGTGCCAGCATTGCCCCGGGACACGAAGAGACCCAGTACTTC.